This T cell receptor (beta chain) was found in a study of blood T cell repertoires in COVID-19. V was clipped by 7 bases and J by 0 bases; unmatched bases: 4. The CDR3 sequence is 15 residues long. Germline V gene lookup returns CDR1 SGDLS and CDR2 YYNGEE. Adults between roughly 18 and 90 years of age took part from under 30 US areas. In the 2 weeks before study entry, exposed participants met a COVID-19 case, which was PCR-confirmed or clinician-diagnosed. Libraries were prepared by immunoSEQ multiplex PCR; TCRdb keeps only in-frame clonotypes and omits some of them. This sample has 220,000 or so clones; around 90% occur once, and the top ten carry roughly 16%.

This TCR came from a man between 25 and 39 years old who had been exposed to COVID-19. The chain is built from TRBV9 and TRBJ2-2, with 9 nucleotides matching TRBD2. The sequencing input was PBMCs or T cells enriched from blood (not recorded which). CDR3: CASSRGGANTGELFF. The CDR3 bases are TGTGCCAGCTCCCGCGGGGGGGCGAACACCGGGGAGCTGTTTTTT.